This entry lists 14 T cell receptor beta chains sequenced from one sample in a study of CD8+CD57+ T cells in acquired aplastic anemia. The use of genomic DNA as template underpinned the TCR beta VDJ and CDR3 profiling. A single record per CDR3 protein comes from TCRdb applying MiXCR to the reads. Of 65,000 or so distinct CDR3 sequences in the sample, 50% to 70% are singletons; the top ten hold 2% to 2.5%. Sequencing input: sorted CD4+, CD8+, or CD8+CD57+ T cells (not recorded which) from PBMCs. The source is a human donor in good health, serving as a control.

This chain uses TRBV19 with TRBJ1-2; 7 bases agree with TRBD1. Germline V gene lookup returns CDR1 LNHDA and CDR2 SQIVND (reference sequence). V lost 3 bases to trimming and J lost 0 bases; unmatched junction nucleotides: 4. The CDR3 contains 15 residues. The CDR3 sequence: CASSIKGTANYGYTF. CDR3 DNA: TGTGCCAGTAGTATTAAGGGGACAGCTAACTATGGCTACACCTTC.

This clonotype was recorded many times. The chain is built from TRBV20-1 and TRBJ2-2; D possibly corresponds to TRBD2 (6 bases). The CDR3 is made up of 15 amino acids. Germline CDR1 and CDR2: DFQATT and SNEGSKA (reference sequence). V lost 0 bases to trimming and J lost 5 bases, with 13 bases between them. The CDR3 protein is CSARDPLRGTGELFF. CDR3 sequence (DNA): TGCAGTGCTAGAGATCCCCTACGGGGGACCGGGGAGCTGTTTTTT.

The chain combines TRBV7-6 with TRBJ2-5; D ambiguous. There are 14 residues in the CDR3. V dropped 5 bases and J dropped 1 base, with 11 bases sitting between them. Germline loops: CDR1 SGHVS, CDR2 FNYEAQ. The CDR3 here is CASSPFGFQETQYF. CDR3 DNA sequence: TGTGCCAGCAGCCCATTCGGGTTCCAAGAGACCCAGTACTTC.

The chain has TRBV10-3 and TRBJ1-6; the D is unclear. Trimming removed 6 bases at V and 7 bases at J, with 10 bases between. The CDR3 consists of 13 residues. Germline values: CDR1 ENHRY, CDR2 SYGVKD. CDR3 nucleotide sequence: TGTGCCATCAGCGGCAGCCCCAATTCACCCCTCCACTTT. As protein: CAISGSPNSPLHF.

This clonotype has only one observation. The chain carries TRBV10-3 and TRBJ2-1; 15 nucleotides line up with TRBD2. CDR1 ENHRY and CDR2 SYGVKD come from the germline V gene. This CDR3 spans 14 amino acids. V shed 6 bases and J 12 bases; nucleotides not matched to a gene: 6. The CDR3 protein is CAIRPGLAGGRQFF. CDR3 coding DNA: TGTGCCATCAGGCCGGGACTAGCGGGAGGTCGGCAGTTCTTC.

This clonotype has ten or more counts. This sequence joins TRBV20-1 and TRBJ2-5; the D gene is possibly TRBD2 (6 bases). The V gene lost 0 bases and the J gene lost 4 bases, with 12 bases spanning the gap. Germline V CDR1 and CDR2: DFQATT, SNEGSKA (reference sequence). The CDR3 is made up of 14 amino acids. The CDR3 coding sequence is TGCAGTGCTAGAGATGGCCTAGCGAGAGAGACCCAGTACTTC. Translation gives CSARDGLARETQYF.

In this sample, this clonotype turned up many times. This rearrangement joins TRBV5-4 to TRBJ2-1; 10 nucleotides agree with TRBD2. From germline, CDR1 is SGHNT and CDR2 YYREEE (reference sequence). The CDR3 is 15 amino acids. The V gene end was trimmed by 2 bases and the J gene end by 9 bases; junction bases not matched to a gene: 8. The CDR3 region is CASSFPSGGGSEQFF. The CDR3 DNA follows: TGTGCCAGCAGCTTCCCTAGCGGGGGAGGGAGTGAGCAGTTCTTC.

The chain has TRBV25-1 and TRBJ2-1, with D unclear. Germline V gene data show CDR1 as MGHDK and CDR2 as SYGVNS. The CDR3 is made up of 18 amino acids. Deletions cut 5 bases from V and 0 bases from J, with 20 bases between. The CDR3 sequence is CASSPIAKLVSSYNEQFF. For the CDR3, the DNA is TGTGCCAGCAGTCCGATTGCCAAGCTGGTCAGCTCCTACAATGAGCAGTTCTTC.

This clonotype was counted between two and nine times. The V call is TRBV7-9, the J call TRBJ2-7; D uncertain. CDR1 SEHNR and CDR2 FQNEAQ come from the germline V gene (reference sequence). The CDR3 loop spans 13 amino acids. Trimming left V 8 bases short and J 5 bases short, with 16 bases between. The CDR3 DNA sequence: TGTGCCAGCCTAGGTAGCTCCTACAACGAGCAGTACTTC. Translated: CASLGSSYNEQYF.

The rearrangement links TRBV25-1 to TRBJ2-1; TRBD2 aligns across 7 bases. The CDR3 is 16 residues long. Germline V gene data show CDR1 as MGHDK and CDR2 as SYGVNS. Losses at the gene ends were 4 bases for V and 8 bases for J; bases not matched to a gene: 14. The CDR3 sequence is CASSGLGRAEIDEQFF. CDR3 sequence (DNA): TGTGCCAGCAGTGGCTTGGGGAGGGCGGAGATCGATGAGCAGTTCTTC.

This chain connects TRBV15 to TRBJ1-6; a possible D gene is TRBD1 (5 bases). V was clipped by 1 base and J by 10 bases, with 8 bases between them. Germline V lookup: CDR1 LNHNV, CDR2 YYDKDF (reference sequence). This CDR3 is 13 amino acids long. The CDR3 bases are TGTGCCACCAGCAGAGGCAGGGCATCACCCCTCCACTTT. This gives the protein CATSRGRASPLHF.

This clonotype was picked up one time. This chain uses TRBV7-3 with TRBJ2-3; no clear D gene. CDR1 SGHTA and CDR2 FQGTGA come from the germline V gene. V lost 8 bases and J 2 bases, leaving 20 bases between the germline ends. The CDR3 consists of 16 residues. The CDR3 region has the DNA TGTGCCAGCTCCCAAACGGCCAGCGAATCCACAGATACGCAGTATTTT. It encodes CASSQTASESTDTQYF.

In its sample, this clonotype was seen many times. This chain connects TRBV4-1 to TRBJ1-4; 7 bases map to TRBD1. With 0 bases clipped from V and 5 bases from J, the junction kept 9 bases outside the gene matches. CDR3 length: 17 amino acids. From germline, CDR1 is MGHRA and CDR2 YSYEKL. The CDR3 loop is CASSQEQTGTANEKLFF. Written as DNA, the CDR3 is TGCGCCAGCAGCCAAGAGCAAACCGGGACAGCCAATGAAAAACTGTTTTTT.

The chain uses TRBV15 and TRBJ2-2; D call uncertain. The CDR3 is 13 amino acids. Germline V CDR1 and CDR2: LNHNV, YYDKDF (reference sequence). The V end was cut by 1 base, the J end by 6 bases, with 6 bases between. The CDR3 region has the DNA TGTGCCACCAGCAGAGGGCCTCCCGGGGAGCTGTTTTTT. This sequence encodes CATSRGPPGELFF.